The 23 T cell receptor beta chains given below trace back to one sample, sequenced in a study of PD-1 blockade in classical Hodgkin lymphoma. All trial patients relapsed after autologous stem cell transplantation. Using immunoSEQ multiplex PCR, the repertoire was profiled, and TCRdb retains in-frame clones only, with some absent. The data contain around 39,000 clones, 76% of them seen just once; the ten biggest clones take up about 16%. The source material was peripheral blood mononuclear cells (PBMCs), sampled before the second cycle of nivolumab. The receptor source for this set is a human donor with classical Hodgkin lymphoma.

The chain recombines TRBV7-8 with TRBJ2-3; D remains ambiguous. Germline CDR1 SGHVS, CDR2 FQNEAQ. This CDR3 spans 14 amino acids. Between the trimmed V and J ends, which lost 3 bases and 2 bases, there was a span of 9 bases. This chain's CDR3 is CASSFPWPTDTQYF. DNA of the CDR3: TGTGCCAGCAGCTTCCCCTGGCCCACAGATACGCAGTATTTT.

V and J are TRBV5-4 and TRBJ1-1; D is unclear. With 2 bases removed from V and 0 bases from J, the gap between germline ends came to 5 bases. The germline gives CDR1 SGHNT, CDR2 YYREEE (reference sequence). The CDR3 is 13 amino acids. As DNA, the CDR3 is TGTGCCAGCAGCTTTTCCATGAACACTGAAGCTTTCTTT. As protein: CASSFSMNTEAFF.

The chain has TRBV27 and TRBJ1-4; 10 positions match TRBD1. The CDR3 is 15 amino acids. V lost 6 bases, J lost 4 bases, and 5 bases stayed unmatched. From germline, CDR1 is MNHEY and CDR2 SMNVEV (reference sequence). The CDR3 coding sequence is TGTGCCAGCAGGGGGGGACAGGGGATTAATGAAAAACTGTTTTTT. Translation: CASRGGQGINEKLFF.

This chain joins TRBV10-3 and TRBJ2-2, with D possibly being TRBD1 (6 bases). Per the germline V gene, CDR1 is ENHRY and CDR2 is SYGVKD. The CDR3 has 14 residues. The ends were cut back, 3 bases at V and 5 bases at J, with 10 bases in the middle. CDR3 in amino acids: CAISEAGETGELFF. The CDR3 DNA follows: TGTGCCATCAGTGAAGCAGGGGAAACCGGGGAGCTGTTTTTT.

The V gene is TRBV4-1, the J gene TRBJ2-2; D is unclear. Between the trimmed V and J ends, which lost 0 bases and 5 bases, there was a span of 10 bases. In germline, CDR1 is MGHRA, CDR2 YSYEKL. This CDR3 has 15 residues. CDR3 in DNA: TGCGCCAGCAGCCAAGATGGAGCGACAACCGGGGAGCTGTTTTTT. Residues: CASSQDGATTGELFF.

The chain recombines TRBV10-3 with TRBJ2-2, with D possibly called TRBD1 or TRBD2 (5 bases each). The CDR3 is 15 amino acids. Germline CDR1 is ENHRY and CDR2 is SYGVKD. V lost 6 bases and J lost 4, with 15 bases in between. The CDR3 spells CAISVRGAPTGELFF. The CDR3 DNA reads TGTGCCATCAGCGTCCGGGGCGCGCCCACCGGGGAGCTGTTTTTT.

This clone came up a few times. The CDR3 loop is CASSGRTGGPIYNSPLHF. The CDR3 DNA is TGTGCCAGCAGTGGAAGGACAGGGGGCCCAATTTATAATTCACCCCTCCACTTT. The chain uses TRBV6-1 and TRBJ1-6; 11 bases agree with TRBD1. Per germline, CDR1 MNHNS and CDR2 SASEGT. The CDR3 length is 18 residues. Losses at the gene ends were 4 bases for V and 4 bases for J; bases not matched to a gene: 9.

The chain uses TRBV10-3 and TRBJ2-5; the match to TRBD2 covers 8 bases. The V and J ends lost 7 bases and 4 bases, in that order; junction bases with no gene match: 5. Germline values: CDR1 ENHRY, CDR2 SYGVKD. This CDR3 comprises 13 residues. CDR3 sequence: CAIKYSGGETQYF. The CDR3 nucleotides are TGTGCCATCAAATACAGCGGGGGAGAGACCCAGTACTTC.

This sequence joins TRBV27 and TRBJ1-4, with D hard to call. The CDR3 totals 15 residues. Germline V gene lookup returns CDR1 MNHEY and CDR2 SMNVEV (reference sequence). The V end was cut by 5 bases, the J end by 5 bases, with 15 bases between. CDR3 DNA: TGTGCCAGCAGTCCTATGTTGGGCTCAAATGAAAAACTGTTTTTT. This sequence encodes CASSPMLGSNEKLFF.

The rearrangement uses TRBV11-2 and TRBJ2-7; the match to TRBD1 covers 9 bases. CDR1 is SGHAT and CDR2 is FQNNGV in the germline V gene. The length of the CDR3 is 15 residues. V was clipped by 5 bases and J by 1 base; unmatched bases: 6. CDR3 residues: CASSQPGTGSYEQYF. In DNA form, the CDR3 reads TGTGCCAGCAGCCAGCCCGGGACAGGGTCCTACGAGCAGTACTTC.

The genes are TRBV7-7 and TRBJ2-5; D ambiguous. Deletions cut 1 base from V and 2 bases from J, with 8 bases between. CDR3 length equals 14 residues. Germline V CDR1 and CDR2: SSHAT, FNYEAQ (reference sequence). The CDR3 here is CASSLDLQQETQYF. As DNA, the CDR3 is TGTGCCAGCAGCTTAGATCTTCAGCAAGAGACCCAGTACTTC.

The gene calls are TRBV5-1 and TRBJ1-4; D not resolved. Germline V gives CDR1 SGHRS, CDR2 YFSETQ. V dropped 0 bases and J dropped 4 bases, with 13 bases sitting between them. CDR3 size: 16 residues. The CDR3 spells CASSLAGPRINEKLFF. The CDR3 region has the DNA TGCGCCAGCAGCTTGGCCGGTCCGAGGATTAATGAAAAACTGTTTTTT.

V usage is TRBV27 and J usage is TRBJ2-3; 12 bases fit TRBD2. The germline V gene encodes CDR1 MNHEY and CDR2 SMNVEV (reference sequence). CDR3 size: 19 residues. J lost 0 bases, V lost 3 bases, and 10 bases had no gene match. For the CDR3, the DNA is TGTGCCAGCAGTTTCACCCGACTAGCGGGGGCTACGAGCACAGATACGCAGTATTTT. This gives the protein CASSFTRLAGATSTDTQYF.

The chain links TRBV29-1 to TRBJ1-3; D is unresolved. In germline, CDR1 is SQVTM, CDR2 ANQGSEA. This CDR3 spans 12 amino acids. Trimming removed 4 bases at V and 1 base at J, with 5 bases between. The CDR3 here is CSVGGSGNTIYF. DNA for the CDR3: TGCAGCGTTGGGGGTTCTGGAAACACCATATATTTT. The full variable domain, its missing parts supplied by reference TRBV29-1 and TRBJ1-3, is SAVISQKPSRDICQRGTSLTIQCQVDSQVTMMFWYRQQPGQSLTLIATANQGSEATYESGFVIDKFPISRPNLTFSTLTVSNMSPEDSSIYLCSVGGSGNTIYFGEGSWLTVV.

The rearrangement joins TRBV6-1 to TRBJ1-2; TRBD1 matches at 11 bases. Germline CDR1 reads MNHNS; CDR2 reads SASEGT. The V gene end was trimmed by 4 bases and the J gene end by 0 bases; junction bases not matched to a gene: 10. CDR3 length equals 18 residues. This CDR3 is CASSGGQGARVTNYGYTF. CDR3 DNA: TGTGCCAGCAGTGGAGGACAGGGGGCGAGGGTAACTAACTATGGCTACACCTTC.

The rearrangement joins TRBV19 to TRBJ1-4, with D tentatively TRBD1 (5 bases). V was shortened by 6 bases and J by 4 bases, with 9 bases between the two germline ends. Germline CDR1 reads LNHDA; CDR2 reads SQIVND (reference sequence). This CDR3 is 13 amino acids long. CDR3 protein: CASSGTGNEKLFF. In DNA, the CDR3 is TGTGCCAGTAGCGGGACCGGTAATGAAAAACTGTTTTTT.

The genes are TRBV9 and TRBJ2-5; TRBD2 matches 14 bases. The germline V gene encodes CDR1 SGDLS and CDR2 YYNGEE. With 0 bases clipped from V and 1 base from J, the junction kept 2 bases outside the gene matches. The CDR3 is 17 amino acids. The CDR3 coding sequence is TGTGCCAGCAGCGTAGCAGGACTAGCGGGGGGCCAAGAGACCCAGTACTTC. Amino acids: CASSVAGLAGGQETQYF.

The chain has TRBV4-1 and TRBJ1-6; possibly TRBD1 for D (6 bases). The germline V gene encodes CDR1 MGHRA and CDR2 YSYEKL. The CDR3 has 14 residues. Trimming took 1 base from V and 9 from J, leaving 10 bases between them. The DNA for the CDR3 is TGCGCCAGCAGCCAAGTCGGGACACTTTCACCCCTCCACTTT. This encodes CASSQVGTLSPLHF.

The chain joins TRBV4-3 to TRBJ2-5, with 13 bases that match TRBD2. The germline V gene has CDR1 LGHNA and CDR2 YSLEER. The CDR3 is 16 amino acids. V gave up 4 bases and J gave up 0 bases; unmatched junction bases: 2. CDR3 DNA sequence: TGCGCCAGCAGCCTCGGACTAGCGGGGGACCAAGAGACCCAGTACTTC. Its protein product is CASSLGLAGDQETQYF.

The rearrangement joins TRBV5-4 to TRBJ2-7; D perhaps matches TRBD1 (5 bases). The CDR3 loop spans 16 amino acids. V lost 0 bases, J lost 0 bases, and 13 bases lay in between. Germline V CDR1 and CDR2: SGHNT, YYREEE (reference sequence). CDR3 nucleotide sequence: TGTGCCAGCAGCTTGGCCTACAGGTCAAACTCCTACGAGCAGTACTTC. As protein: CASSLAYRSNSYEQYF.

The CDR3 reads CASSRGGTSPDTQYF. The CDR3 DNA sequence: TGCGCCAGCAGCCGGGGTGGAACCTCCCCAGATACGCAGTATTTT. The J gene is TRBJ2-3, the V gene TRBV4-3; D is undetermined. The CDR3 is made up of 15 amino acids. V dropped 4 bases and J dropped 4 bases, with 15 bases sitting between them. Germline assignment: CDR1 LGHNA and CDR2 YSLEER.

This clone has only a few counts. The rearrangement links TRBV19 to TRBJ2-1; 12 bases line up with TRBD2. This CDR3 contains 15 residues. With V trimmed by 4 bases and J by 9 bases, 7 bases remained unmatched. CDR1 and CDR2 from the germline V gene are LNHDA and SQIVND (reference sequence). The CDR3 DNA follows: TGTGCCAGTAGTACCGCTAGCGGGGGGGCCGGTGAGCAGTTCTTC. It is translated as CASSTASGGAGEQFF.

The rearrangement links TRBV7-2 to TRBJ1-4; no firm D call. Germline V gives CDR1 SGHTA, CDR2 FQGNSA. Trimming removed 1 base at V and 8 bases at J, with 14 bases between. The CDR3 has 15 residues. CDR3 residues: CASSLEVGTAEKLFF. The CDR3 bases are TGTGCCAGCAGCTTAGAAGTTGGAACCGCGGAAAAACTGTTTTTT.